Listed below are T cell receptor beta chains from one sample, sequenced in a study of blood T cell repertoires in COVID-19. Method: immunoSEQ multiplex PCR; TCRdb's copy keeps in-frame clones and lacks some. Of hundreds of thousands of clones listed, roughly nine tenths are singletons. The sequenced material came from PBMCs or T cells enriched from blood (not recorded which). The receptors stem from a man between 60 and 75 years old who had recovered from COVID-19. CDR3s include the opening cysteine and the closing phenylalanine or tryptophan. The order of the fields is clone size, D gene, J gene, V gene, CDR3 protein, CDR3 DNA. A D gene is named only where the DNA matches it firmly. Only some rows state a clone size, as once, few, many or a class for expanded clones.

clone_size: -; d_call: -; j_call: TRBJ2-5; v_call: TRBV19; cdr3_aa: CASSPQGRGTQYF; cdr3_nt: TGTGCCAGTAGTCCACAGGGTAGGGGGACCCAGTACTTC
clone_size: -; d_call: -; j_call: TRBJ1-5; v_call: TRBV18; cdr3_aa: CASSRTDSNQPQHF; cdr3_nt: TGTGCCAGCTCACGGACAGATAGCAATCAGCCCCAGCATTTT
clone_size: -; d_call: -; j_call: TRBJ2-3; v_call: TRBV25-1; cdr3_aa: CASSERGDKRGDTQYF; cdr3_nt: TGTGCCAGCAGTGAACGAGGGGACAAACGAGGAGATACGCAGTATTTT
clone_size: -; d_call: TRBD1; j_call: TRBJ2-5; v_call: TRBV18; cdr3_aa: CASSHRKTGPETQYF; cdr3_nt: TGTGCCAGCTCACACAGGAAGACAGGGCCAGAGACCCAGTACTTC
clone_size: -; d_call: -; j_call: TRBJ2-3; v_call: TRBV20-1; cdr3_aa: CSASLGQPTDTQYF; cdr3_nt: TGCAGTGCTAGTTTGGGACAACCCACAGATACGCAGTATTTT
clone_size: -; d_call: TRBD1; j_call: TRBJ2-2; v_call: TRBV27; cdr3_aa: CASSLWTGGNTGELFF; cdr3_nt: TGTGCCAGCAGTTTATGGACAGGGGGGAACACCGGGGAGCTGTTTTTT
clone_size: once; d_call: -; j_call: TRBJ2-3; v_call: TRBV5-1; cdr3_aa: CASNVGQTDTQYF; cdr3_nt: TGCGCCAGCAACGTGGGGCAGACAGATACGCAGTATTTT
clone_size: -; d_call: -; j_call: TRBJ1-2; v_call: TRBV28; cdr3_aa: CASSLLRGSPPHGYTF; cdr3_nt: TGTGCCAGCAGTTTATTGCGGGGGAGCCCCCCACATGGCTACACCTTC
clone_size: -; d_call: TRBD1; j_call: TRBJ1-1; v_call: TRBV30; cdr3_aa: CASRDRANTEAFF; cdr3_nt: TGTGCCTCGAGGGACAGGGCGAACACTGAAGCTTTCTTT
clone_size: -; d_call: TRBD1; j_call: TRBJ2-6; v_call: TRBV18; cdr3_aa: CASSPKIRGRAGANVLTF; cdr3_nt: TGTGCCAGCTCCCCAAAGATCAGGGGGCGGGCTGGGGCCAACGTCCTGACTTTC
clone_size: -; d_call: TRBD1; j_call: TRBJ1-4; v_call: TRBV5-1; cdr3_aa: CASSPGQGRQEKLFF; cdr3_nt: TGCGCCAGCAGCCCAGGACAGGGGAGGCAAGAAAAACTGTTTTTT
clone_size: -; d_call: -; j_call: TRBJ2-3; v_call: TRBV11-2; cdr3_aa: CASSHPQAGVVGTDTQYF; cdr3_nt: TGTGCCAGCAGCCACCCGCAGGCAGGGGTGGTCGGCACAGATACGCAGTATTTT
clone_size: -; d_call: -; j_call: TRBJ1-4; v_call: TRBV7-9; cdr3_aa: CASSPRGGAREKLFF; cdr3_nt: TGTGCCAGCAGCCCACGAGGGGGGGCGCGCGAAAAACTGTTTTTT
clone_size: -; d_call: -; j_call: TRBJ1-2; v_call: TRBV27; cdr3_aa: CASRRGGQPLGYTF; cdr3_nt: TGTGCCAGCAGGAGAGGAGGACAGCCTTTGGGCTACACCTTC
clone_size: -; d_call: -; j_call: TRBJ2-1; v_call: TRBV7-9; cdr3_aa: CASRFDGSSYNEQFF; cdr3_nt: TGTGCCAGCAGGTTCGACGGGAGCTCCTACAATGAGCAGTTCTTC
clone_size: -; d_call: TRBD1; j_call: TRBJ2-1; v_call: TRBV19; cdr3_aa: CASYPGTGGYNEQFF; cdr3_nt: TGTGCCAGCTACCCCGGGACAGGGGGATACAATGAGCAGTTCTTC
clone_size: -; d_call: TRBD2; j_call: TRBJ2-1; v_call: TRBV7-6; cdr3_aa: CASSQMPGTSGSHEQFF; cdr3_nt: TGTGCCAGCAGCCAAATGCCCGGGACTAGCGGGAGTCACGAGCAGTTCTTC
clone_size: once; d_call: TRBD2; j_call: TRBJ2-1; v_call: TRBV12-5; cdr3_aa: CASGPGTSGGANEQFF; cdr3_nt: TGTGCTAGTGGTCCAGGGACTAGCGGGGGGGCAAATGAGCAGTTCTTC
clone_size: -; d_call: -; j_call: TRBJ1-2; v_call: TRBV7-2; cdr3_aa: CASSPRQSNPYGYTF; cdr3_nt: TGTGCCAGCAGCCCGAGACAGTCTAACCCATATGGCTACACCTTC
clone_size: -; d_call: -; j_call: TRBJ2-5; v_call: TRBV28; cdr3_aa: CASSKAAGGGTQYF; cdr3_nt: TGTGCCAGCAGTAAAGCGGCCGGTGGAGGGACCCAGTACTTC
clone_size: -; d_call: -; j_call: TRBJ1-2; v_call: TRBV2; cdr3_aa: CASSRGYGYTF; cdr3_nt: TGTGCCAGCAGTAGGGGCTATGGCTACACCTTC
clone_size: -; d_call: TRBD1; j_call: TRBJ1-1; v_call: TRBV6-2/TRBV6-3; cdr3_aa: CASSSSGTGLTEAFF; cdr3_nt: TGTGCCAGCAGCTCATCCGGGACAGGGCTAACTGAAGCTTTCTTT
clone_size: -; d_call: -; j_call: TRBJ2-7; v_call: TRBV4-1; cdr3_aa: CASSQVWGTNSYEQYF; cdr3_nt: TGCGCCAGCAGCCAAGTTTGGGGGACAAACTCCTACGAGCAGTACTTC
clone_size: -; d_call: TRBD1; j_call: TRBJ1-5; v_call: TRBV2; cdr3_aa: CASRDRVYNQPQHF; cdr3_nt: TGTGCCAGCAGAGACAGGGTTTACAATCAGCCCCAGCATTTT
clone_size: -; d_call: TRBD1; j_call: TRBJ1-2; v_call: TRBV15; cdr3_aa: CATSRGNRGYGYTF; cdr3_nt: TGTGCCACCAGCAGGGGAAACAGGGGATATGGCTACACCTTC
clone_size: -; d_call: -; j_call: TRBJ2-2; v_call: TRBV6-5; cdr3_aa: CASSATPFIGELFF; cdr3_nt: TGTGCCAGCAGCGCTACCCCCTTTATAGGGGAGCTGTTTTTT
clone_size: -; d_call: TRBD2; j_call: TRBJ2-3; v_call: TRBV5-4; cdr3_aa: CASSFSGGGADTQYF; cdr3_nt: TGTGCCAGCAGCTTTTCTGGCGGGGGGGCAGATACGCAGTATTTT
clone_size: -; d_call: TRBD1; j_call: TRBJ2-7; v_call: TRBV11-2; cdr3_aa: CASTQRDSSYEQYF; cdr3_nt: TGTGCCAGCACACAGAGGGACAGCTCCTACGAGCAGTACTTC
clone_size: -; d_call: TRBD2; j_call: TRBJ2-5; v_call: TRBV29-1; cdr3_aa: CSVEGTSGGLETQYF; cdr3_nt: TGCAGCGTTGAAGGGACTAGCGGGGGTTTGGAGACCCAGTACTTC
clone_size: -; d_call: -; j_call: TRBJ2-3; v_call: TRBV5-1; cdr3_aa: CASSLFGSSTDTQYF; cdr3_nt: TGCGCCAGCAGCTTGTTCGGGTCTAGCACAGATACGCAGTATTTT
clone_size: -; d_call: TRBD2; j_call: TRBJ2-1; v_call: TRBV7-9; cdr3_aa: CASSFYGSGRSHEQFF; cdr3_nt: TGTGCCAGCAGCTTTTATGGTAGCGGGAGGTCCCATGAGCAGTTCTTC
clone_size: -; d_call: TRBD2; j_call: TRBJ2-1; v_call: TRBV7-9; cdr3_aa: CASSSRVSGSYEQFF; cdr3_nt: TGTGCCAGCAGCTCCCGGGTTAGCGGGAGTTATGAGCAGTTCTTC
clone_size: -; d_call: -; j_call: TRBJ2-1; v_call: TRBV11-2; cdr3_aa: CASSFPDRVGGNEQFF; cdr3_nt: TGTGCCAGCAGTTTTCCTGACCGCGTAGGGGGCAATGAGCAGTTCTTC
clone_size: -; d_call: -; j_call: TRBJ2-1; v_call: TRBV18; cdr3_aa: CASSPHSTDNEQFF; cdr3_nt: TGTGCCAGCTCACCACATTCGACAGACAATGAGCAGTTCTTC
clone_size: -; d_call: TRBD2; j_call: TRBJ2-1; v_call: TRBV7-2; cdr3_aa: CASSLTGGLAGVSYNEQFF; cdr3_nt: TGTGCCAGCAGCTTGACCGGGGGATTAGCGGGGGTCTCCTACAATGAGCAGTTCTTC
clone_size: -; d_call: TRBD2; j_call: TRBJ2-5; v_call: TRBV7-6; cdr3_aa: CASSPPGLVAETQYF; cdr3_nt: TGTGCCAGCAGCCCGCCGGGACTAGTCGCGGAGACCCAGTACTTC
clone_size: -; d_call: -; j_call: TRBJ2-1; v_call: TRBV30; cdr3_aa: CAWSPLRGGWENNEQFF; cdr3_nt: TGTGCCTGGAGTCCCCTCAGAGGGGGTTGGGAAAACAATGAGCAGTTCTTC
clone_size: -; d_call: -; j_call: TRBJ2-1; v_call: TRBV4-2; cdr3_aa: CASSGGSSYNEQFF; cdr3_nt: TGTGCCAGCAGCGGCGGATCCTCCTACAATGAGCAGTTCTTC
clone_size: -; d_call: -; j_call: TRBJ1-2; v_call: TRBV7-2; cdr3_aa: CASSPGGTYGYTF; cdr3_nt: TGTGCCAGCAGCCCCGGGGGGACCTATGGCTACACCTTC
clone_size: -; d_call: TRBD1; j_call: TRBJ1-2; v_call: TRBV19; cdr3_aa: CARTGTGGAVYGYTF; cdr3_nt: TGTGCCAGAACCGGGACAGGGGGCGCAGTCTATGGCTACACCTTC